Following are 17 T cell receptor beta chains from one sample sequenced in a study of shared clonotypes between healthy human individuals. Produced via immunoSEQ multiplex PCR; TCRdb's table is partial and in-frame only. This sample has roughly 700,000 clones, with under 80% found just once. Sequenced input: memory CD4+ T cells sorted from blood. Subset here: CD45RA-negative fraction. The receptors were gathered from a woman aged 25 to 39 in good health.

The J gene is TRBJ1-5, the V gene TRBV4-1; 10 bases match TRBD1. Germline CDR1 reads MGHRA; CDR2 reads YSYEKL. Germline trimming cut 2 bases from V and 4 bases from J; bases unmatched to any gene: 5. This CDR3 region has 16 residues. The CDR3 sequence is CASSQTGTGDNQPQHF. Here the CDR3 DNA reads TGCGCCAGCAGCCAAACCGGGACAGGGGATAATCAGCCCCAGCATTTT.

The chain has TRBV6-4 and TRBJ1-2; D may be TRBD1 (5 bases). CDR1 and CDR2 (germline): MRHNA, SNTAGT. This CDR3 is 11 amino acids long. Trimming stripped 4 bases from V and 8 bases from J, with 8 bases between. CDR3 sequence (DNA): TGTGCCAGCAGTGGGGGGGTCGGCTACACCTTC. As protein: CASSGGVGYTF.

V is TRBV5-1 and J is TRBJ1-5; the D is unclear. V was trimmed by 1 base and J by 5 bases, leaving 10 bases between them. From germline, CDR1 is SGHRS and CDR2 YFSETQ. CDR3 length: 14 residues. The CDR3 loop reads CASSLRGEDQPQHF. The CDR3, as DNA: TGCGCCAGCAGCTTGCGGGGAGAGGATCAGCCCCAGCATTTT. Filled out from reference TRBV5-1 and TRBJ1-5, the complete variable domain reads KAGVTQTPRYLIKTRGQQVTLSCSPISGHRSVSWYQQTPGQGLQFLFEYFSETQRNKGNFPGRFSGRQFSNSRSEMNVSTLELGDSALYLCASSLRGEDQPQHFGDGTRLSIL.

The rearrangement links TRBV7-9 to TRBJ2-5; D ambiguous. The CDR3 consists of 16 residues. Germline V CDR1 and CDR2: SEHNR, FQNEAQ (reference sequence). V gave up 1 base and J gave up 3 bases, with 15 bases separating them. CDR3 region: CASSLGSSTLKETQYF. The CDR3, as DNA: TGTGCCAGCAGCTTAGGGTCATCTACACTCAAAGAGACCCAGTACTTC. Drawing the rest from reference TRBV7-9 and TRBJ2-5, the complete variable domain is DTGVSQNPRHKITKRGQNVTFRCDPISEHNRLYWYRQTLGQGPEFLTYFQNEAQLEKSRLLSDRFSAERPKGSFSTLEIQRTEQGDSAMYLCASSLGSSTLKETQYFGPGTRLLVL.

This clone was observed a handful of times. J is TRBJ2-1 and V is TRBV7-2, with 9 bases matching TRBD2. CDR1 is SGHTA and CDR2 is FQGNSA in the germline V gene. V lost 5 bases, J lost 0 bases, and 5 bases stayed unmatched. This CDR3 spans 16 amino acids. DNA of the CDR3: TGTGCCAGCAGCATACATAGCGGGAGCTCCTACAATGAGCAGTTCTTC. This gives the protein CASSIHSGSSYNEQFF.

The table lists this clone with many counts. V usage is TRBV4-2 and J usage is TRBJ2-2; no definite D call. In germline, CDR1 is LGHNA, CDR2 YNFKEQ. The V gene lost 1 base and the J gene lost 7 bases, with 13 bases spanning the gap. The CDR3 totals 15 residues. The CDR3 nucleotides are TGTGCCAGCAGCCAAGTAGATGGGCTAGGCGGGGAGCTGTTTTTT. Its translation is CASSQVDGLGGELFF.

V usage is TRBV10-2 and J usage is TRBJ2-1, with 9 bases fitting TRBD2. The CDR3 runs 15 residues. V trimming: 6 bases; J trimming: 2 bases; junction bases outside the gene matches: 5. Germline loops: CDR1 WSHSY, CDR2 SAAADI. CDR3 DNA sequence: TGCGCCAGCAGGGCGACTAGCGGTACCTACAATGAGCAGTTCTTC. Amino acids: CASRATSGTYNEQFF.

The chain combines TRBV30 with TRBJ2-7; 7 bases match TRBD1. This CDR3 is 14 amino acids long. The V and J ends lost 1 base and 3 bases, in that order; junction bases with no gene match: 6. Germline-derived CDR1 and CDR2 are GTSNPN and SVGIG (reference sequence). The CDR3 is CAWSAGTVNYEQYF. For the CDR3, the DNA is TGTGCCTGGAGTGCAGGGACAGTGAACTACGAGCAGTACTTC. Supplemented by reference TRBV30 and TRBJ2-7, the full variable domain reads SQTIHQWPATLVQPVGSPLSLECTVEGTSNPNLYWYRQAAGRGLQLLFYSVGIGQISSEVPQNLSASRPQDRQFILSSKKLLLSDSGFYLCAWSAGTVNYEQYFGPGTRLTVT.

The V call is TRBV15, the J call TRBJ2-6; no firm D call. Trimming left V 4 bases short and J 1 base short, with 5 bases between. Germline CDR1 and CDR2: LNHNV and YYDKDF (reference sequence). The CDR3 is 14 residues long. CDR3 loop: CATSTVSGANVLTF. As DNA, the CDR3 is TGTGCCACCAGCACAGTATCTGGGGCCAACGTCCTGACTTTC. Drawing the rest from reference TRBV15 and TRBJ2-6, the complete variable domain is DAMVIQNPRYQVTQFGKPVTLSCSQTLNHNVMYWYQQKSSQAPKLLFHYYDKDFNNEADTPDNFQSRRPNTSFCFLDIRSPGLGDTAMYLCATSTVSGANVLTFGAGSRLTVL.

The chain uses TRBV7-3 and TRBJ2-4, with D perhaps given as TRBD1 or TRBD2 (5 bases each). In germline, CDR1 is SGHTA, CDR2 FQGTGA. Trimming left V 5 bases short and J 0 bases short, with 14 bases between. This CDR3 is built from 16 residues. CDR3 sequence: CASSKDGTVAKNIQYF. CDR3 DNA: TGTGCCAGCAGCAAAGACGGGACCGTAGCCAAAAACATTCAGTACTTC.

The rearrangement links TRBV7-3 to TRBJ2-1; D uncertain. The CDR3 extends over 15 amino acids. V lost 2 bases to trimming and J lost 2 bases, with 10 bases between them. Germline CDR1 is SGHTA and CDR2 is FQGTGA. CDR3 amino acids: CASSLRGDAYNEQFF. The CDR3 bases are TGTGCCAGCAGCTTACGAGGAGACGCCTACAATGAGCAGTTCTTC.

The chain is built from TRBV7-9 and TRBJ2-1; no clear D gene. The CDR3 is 13 amino acids. Germline V lookup: CDR1 SEHNR, CDR2 FQNEAQ (reference sequence). Trimming pared 1 base from V and 12 bases from J, leaving 13 bases between. CDR3 in amino acids: CASSLDAARVQFF. The CDR3 nucleotides are TGTGCCAGCAGCTTAGACGCCGCGCGTGTGCAGTTCTTC.

The chain is built from TRBV29-1 and TRBJ1-2; tentatively, D is TRBD1 (5 bases). Germline V gene lookup returns CDR1 SQVTM and CDR2 ANQGSEA. V dropped 7 bases and J dropped 0 bases, with 12 bases sitting between them. The CDR3 totals 13 residues. The CDR3, as DNA: TGCAGCGCTAGAGGGGAAACTAACTATGGCTACACCTTC. This codes for CSARGETNYGYTF.

V gene TRBV27 combines with J gene TRBJ2-1; maybe TRBD1 (5 bases). Germline V gene lookup returns CDR1 MNHEY and CDR2 SMNVEV (reference sequence). The CDR3 totals 13 residues. V was clipped by 4 bases and J by 8 bases, with 12 bases between them. CDR3 amino acids: CASSSFQGYEQFF. CDR3 coding DNA: TGTGCCAGCAGTTCCTTTCAGGGCTATGAGCAGTTCTTC.

The chain joins TRBV19 to TRBJ2-1; the D is unclear. V was trimmed by 5 bases and J by 1 base, leaving 9 bases between them. This CDR3 is built from 14 residues. CDR1 and CDR2 (germline): LNHDA, SQIVND (reference sequence). For the CDR3, the DNA is TGTGCCAGTAGTCCCTCGGTTTCCTACAATGAGCAGTTCTTC. Translation gives CASSPSVSYNEQFF. The whole variable domain, remainder taken from reference TRBV19 and TRBJ2-1, is DGGITQSPKYLFRKEGQNVTLSCEQNLNHDAMYWYRQDPGQGLRLIYYSQIVNDFQKGDIAEGYSVSREKKESFPLTVTSAQKNPTAFYLCASSPSVSYNEQFFGPGTRLTVL.

J is TRBJ2-3 and V is TRBV28; 14 bases are shared with TRBD2. CDR3 size: 16 residues. V was clipped by 3 bases and J by 4 bases; unmatched bases: 3. CDR1 MDHEN and CDR2 SYDVKM come from the germline V gene. In nucleotides, the CDR3 is TGTGCCAGCAGTTTCGCGACTAGCGGGAGGGCAGATACGCAGTATTTT. It specifies CASSFATSGRADTQYF.

This clone has more than one count but fewer than ten. The chain carries TRBV5-1 and TRBJ2-1; 11 bases map to TRBD2. With V trimmed by 8 bases and J by 7 bases, 11 bases remained unmatched. This CDR3 spans 15 amino acids. Germline CDR1 reads SGHRS; CDR2 reads YFSETQ. CDR3 in amino acids: CASRLTGTSGNEQFF. In DNA form, the CDR3 reads TGCGCCAGTCGGTTGACCGGGACTAGCGGAAATGAGCAGTTCTTC.